Listed below are T cell receptor beta chains from one sample, sequenced in a study of T cells in Graves' hyperthyroidism and ophthalmopathy. TCRdb re-called the multiplex PCR reads with MiXCR, one entry per CDR3 protein. The sample yields about 270,000 distinct CDR3 sequences, approximately 25% seen once. The specimen was blood. These receptors were collected from a woman in her thirties or forties with Graves' ophthalmopathy. CDR3s include the opening cysteine and the closing phenylalanine or tryptophan. A D gene is named only where the DNA matches it firmly. Rows give clone size only sometimes, using once, few, many, or a class for an expanded clone.

D gene | clone size | J gene | V gene | CDR3 protein | CDR3 DNA
- | - | TRBJ1-5 | TRBV6-5 | CASSLTGRGLGPQHF | TGTGCCAGCAGTTTAACAGGGCGGGGGTTAGGGCCCCAGCATTTT
TRBD2 | - | TRBJ2-7 | TRBV29-1 | CSVGVGGSSYEQYF | TGCAGCGTTGGTGTCGGGGGGAGCTCCTACGAGCAGTACTTC
- | many | TRBJ2-5 | TRBV7-9 | CASSLATETQYF | TGTGCCAGCAGCTTAGCGACTGAGACCCAGTACTTC
TRBD2 | many | TRBJ2-5 | TRBV6-5 | CATTAGAVIETQYF | TGTGCCACCACAGCGGGAGCGGTGATAGAGACCCAGTACTTC
TRBD2 | many | TRBJ2-3 | TRBV5-1 | CASNQGTSGTDTQYF | TGCGCCAGCAACCAAGGGACTAGCGGCACAGATACGCAGTATTTT
TRBD1 | many | TRBJ2-2 | TRBV3-1 | CASSTPHRGANTGELFF | TGTGCCAGCAGCACTCCTCACAGGGGAGCGAACACCGGGGAGCTGTTTTTT
- | - | TRBJ1-1 | TRBV4-1 | CASSQDRTGNTEAFF | TGCGCCAGCAGCCAAGATAGGACGGGGAACACTGAAGCTTTCTTT
- | many | TRBJ2-2 | TRBV9 | CASAGTGELFF | TGTGCCAGCGCGGGGACCGGGGAGCTGTTTTTT
- | many | TRBJ1-1 | TRBV4-1 | CASSLTPRTTEAFF | TGCGCCAGCAGCCTGACGCCAAGGACCACTGAAGCTTTCTTT
- | - | TRBJ2-7 | TRBV12-3/TRBV12-4 | CASRRQANSYEQYF | TGTGCCAGCAGACGTCAGGCGAACTCCTACGAGCAGTACTTC
- | - | TRBJ2-5 | TRBV12-3/TRBV12-4 | CASRTGGARQETQYF | TGTGCCAGTCGCACTGGGGGGGCCCGACAAGAGACCCAGTACTTC
- | many | TRBJ2-3 | TRBV2 | CASMRGTGRTDTQYF | TGTGCCAGCATGAGGGGTACGGGGCGCACAGATACGCAGTATTTT
- | many | TRBJ2-7 | TRBV7-8 | CASSLAGTSLYEQYF | TGTGCCAGCAGCTTAGCTGGGACCTCACTCTACGAGCAGTACTTC
TRBD1 | many | TRBJ2-7 | TRBV3-1 | CASSQVGRGLPSYEQYF | TGTGCCAGCAGCCAAGTAGGCAGGGGGCTACCCTCCTACGAGCAGTACTTC
- | few | TRBJ1-5 | TRBV4-1 | CASSQEGGGQPQHF | TGCGCCAGCAGCCAAGAGGGGGGTGGTCAGCCCCAGCATTTT
- | - | TRBJ2-2 | TRBV18 | CASSVTVLTGELFF | TGTGCCAGCTCAGTGACAGTTCTCACCGGGGAGCTGTTTTTT
- | many | TRBJ2-4 | TRBV28 | CASSETMDIQYF | TGTGCCAGCAGCGAAACCATGGACATTCAGTACTTC
- | many | TRBJ2-1 | TRBV7-3 | CASSFRGLVKGNEQFF | TGTGCCAGCAGCTTCCGGGGGCTAGTCAAGGGCAATGAGCAGTTCTTC
- | many | TRBJ2-5 | TRBV20-1 | CSAMTPGQETQYF | TGCAGTGCTATGACACCGGGCCAAGAGACCCAGTACTTC
- | many | TRBJ1-1 | TRBV28 | CASSPGTRTNTEAFF | TGTGCCAGCAGTCCTGGGACACGAACGAACACTGAAGCTTTCTTT
- | many | TRBJ1-1 | TRBV6-1 | CASSERGRTEAFF | TGTGCCAGCAGTGAAAGGGGACGCACTGAAGCTTTCTTT
- | many | TRBJ2-7 | TRBV6-1 | CASSEVWDSYEQYF | TGTGCCAGCAGTGAAGTTTGGGATTCCTACGAGCAGTACTTC
TRBD1 | many | TRBJ1-2 | TRBV28 | CASNQGGGIGGYTF | TGTGCCAGCAACCAGGGGGGCGGGATTGGAGGCTACACCTTC